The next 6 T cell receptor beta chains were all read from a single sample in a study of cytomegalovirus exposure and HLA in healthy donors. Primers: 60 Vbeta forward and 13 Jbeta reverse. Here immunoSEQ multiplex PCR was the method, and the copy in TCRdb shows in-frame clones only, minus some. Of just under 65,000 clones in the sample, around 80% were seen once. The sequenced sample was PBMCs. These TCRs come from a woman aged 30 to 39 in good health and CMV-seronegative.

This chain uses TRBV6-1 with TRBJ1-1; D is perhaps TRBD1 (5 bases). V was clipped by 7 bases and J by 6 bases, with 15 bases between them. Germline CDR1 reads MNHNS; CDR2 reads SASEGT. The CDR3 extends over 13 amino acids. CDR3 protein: CASIPGRGSEAFF. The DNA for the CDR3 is TGTGCCAGCATCCCCGGCCGGGGGTCTGAAGCTTTCTTT.

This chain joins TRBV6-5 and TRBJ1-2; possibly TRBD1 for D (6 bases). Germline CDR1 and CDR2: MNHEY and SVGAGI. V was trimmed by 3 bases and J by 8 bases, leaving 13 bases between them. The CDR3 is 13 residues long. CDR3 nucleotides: TGTGCCAGCAGTTATAACAGGGCCTACGGCTACACCTTC. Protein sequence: CASSYNRAYGYTF.

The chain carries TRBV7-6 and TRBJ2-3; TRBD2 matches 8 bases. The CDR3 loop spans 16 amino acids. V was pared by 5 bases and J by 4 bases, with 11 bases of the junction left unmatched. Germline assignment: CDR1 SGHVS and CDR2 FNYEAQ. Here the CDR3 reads CASSLILAGNADTQYF. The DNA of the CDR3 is TGTGCCAGCAGCCTCATCCTAGCGGGTAATGCAGATACGCAGTATTTT. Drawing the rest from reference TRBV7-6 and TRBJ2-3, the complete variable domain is GAGVSQSPRYKVTKRGQDVALRCDPISGHVSLYWYRQALGQGPEFLTYFNYEAQQDKSGLPNDRFSAERPEGSISTLTIQRTEQRDSAMYRCASSLILAGNADTQYFGPGTRLTVL.

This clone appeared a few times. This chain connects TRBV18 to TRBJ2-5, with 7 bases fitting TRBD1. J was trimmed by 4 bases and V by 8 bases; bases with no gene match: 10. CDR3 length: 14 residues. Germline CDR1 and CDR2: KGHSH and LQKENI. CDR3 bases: TGTGCCAGCGGATCGACAGGGCGTGGAGAGACCCAGTACTTC. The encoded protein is CASGSTGRGETQYF.

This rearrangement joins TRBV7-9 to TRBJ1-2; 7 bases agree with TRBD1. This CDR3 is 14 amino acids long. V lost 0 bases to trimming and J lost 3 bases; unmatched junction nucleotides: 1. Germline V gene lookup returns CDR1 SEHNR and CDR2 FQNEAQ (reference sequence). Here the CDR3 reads CASSLAQGDYGYTF. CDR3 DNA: TGTGCCAGCAGCTTAGCGCAGGGGGACTATGGCTACACCTTC.

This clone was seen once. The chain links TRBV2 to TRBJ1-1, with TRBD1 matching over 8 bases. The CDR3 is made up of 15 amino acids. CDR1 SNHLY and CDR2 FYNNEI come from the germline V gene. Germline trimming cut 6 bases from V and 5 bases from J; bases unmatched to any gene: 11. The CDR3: CASSLPTGGRTEAFF. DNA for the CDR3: TGTGCCAGCAGCTTACCTACAGGGGGGCGGACTGAAGCTTTCTTT.